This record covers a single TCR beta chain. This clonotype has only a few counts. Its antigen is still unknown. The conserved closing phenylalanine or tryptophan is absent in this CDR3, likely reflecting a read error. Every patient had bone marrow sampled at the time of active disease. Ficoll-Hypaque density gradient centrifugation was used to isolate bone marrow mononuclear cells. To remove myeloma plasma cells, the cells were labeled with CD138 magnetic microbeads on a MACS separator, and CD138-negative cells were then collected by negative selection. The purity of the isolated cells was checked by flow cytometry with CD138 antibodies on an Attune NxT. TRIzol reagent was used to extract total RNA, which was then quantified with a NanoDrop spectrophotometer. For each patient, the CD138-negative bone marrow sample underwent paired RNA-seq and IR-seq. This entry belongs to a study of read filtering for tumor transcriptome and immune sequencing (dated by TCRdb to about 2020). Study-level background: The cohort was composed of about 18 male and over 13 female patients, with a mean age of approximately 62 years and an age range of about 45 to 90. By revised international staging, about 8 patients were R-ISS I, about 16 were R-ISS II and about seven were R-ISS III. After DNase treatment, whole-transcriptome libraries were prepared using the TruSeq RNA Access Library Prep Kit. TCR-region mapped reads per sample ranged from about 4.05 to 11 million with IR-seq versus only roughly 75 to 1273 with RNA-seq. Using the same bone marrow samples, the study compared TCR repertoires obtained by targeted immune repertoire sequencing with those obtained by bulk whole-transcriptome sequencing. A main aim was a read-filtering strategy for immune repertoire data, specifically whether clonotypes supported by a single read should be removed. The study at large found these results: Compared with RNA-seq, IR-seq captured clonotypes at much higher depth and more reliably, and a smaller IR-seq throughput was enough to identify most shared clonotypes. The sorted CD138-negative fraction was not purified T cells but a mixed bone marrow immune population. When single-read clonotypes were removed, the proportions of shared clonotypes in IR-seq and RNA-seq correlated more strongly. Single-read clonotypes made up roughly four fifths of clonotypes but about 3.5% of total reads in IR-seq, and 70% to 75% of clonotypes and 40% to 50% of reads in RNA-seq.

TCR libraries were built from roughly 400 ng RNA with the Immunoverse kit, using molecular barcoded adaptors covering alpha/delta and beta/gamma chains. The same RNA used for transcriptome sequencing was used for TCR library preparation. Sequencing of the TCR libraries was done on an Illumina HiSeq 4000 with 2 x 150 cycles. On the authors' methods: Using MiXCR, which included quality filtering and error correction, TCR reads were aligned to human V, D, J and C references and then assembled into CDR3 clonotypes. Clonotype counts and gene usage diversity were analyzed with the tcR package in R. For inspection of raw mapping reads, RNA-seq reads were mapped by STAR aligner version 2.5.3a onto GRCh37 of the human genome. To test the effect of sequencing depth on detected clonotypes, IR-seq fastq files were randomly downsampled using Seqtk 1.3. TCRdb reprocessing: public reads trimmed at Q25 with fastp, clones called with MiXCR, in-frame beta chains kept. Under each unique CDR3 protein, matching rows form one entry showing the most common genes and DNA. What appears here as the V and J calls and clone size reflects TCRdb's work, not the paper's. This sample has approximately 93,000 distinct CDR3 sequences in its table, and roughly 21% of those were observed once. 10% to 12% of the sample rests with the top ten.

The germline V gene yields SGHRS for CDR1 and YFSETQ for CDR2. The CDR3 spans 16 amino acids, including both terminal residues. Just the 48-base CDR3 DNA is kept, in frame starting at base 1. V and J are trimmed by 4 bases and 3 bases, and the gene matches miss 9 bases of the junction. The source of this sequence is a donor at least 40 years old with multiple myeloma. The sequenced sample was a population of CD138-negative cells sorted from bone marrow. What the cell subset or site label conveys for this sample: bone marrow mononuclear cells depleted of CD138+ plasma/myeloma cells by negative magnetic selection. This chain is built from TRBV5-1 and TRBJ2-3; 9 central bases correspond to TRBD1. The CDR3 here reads CASSPWTGVATDTQYL. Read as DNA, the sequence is TGCGCCAGCAGCCCCTGGACAGGGGTGGCGACAGATACGCAGTATCTT.